The entry below describes one TCR beta chain. Its antigen remains unidentified. This record belongs to a study of T-cell memory formation after mild COVID-19. Background on the study: Clusters were largely donor specific.

Each CDR3 protein is one row after TCRdb ran MiXCR on the 5' RACE reads. The sample holds a few hundred thousand distinct CDR3 sequences, roughly 20% seen once. General observations from the study: Prior to infection, memory already included some responding clones, suggesting cross-reactive memory joined. Researchers report contracting CD4+ clones mostly in CM and EM, with CD8+ clones in EMRA.

The CDR3 covers 15 residues. Germline V CDR1 and CDR2: KGHSH, LQKENI. V lost 3 bases, J lost 8 bases, and 12 bases stayed unmatched. The clonotype was recovered from an adult woman who had mild COVID-19 (a few samples of this study predate the infection). Cell type and time point are not known. The sample was PBMCs or a T cell subset sorted from them (not recorded which). The rearrangement links TRBV18 to TRBJ1-2, with 7 nucleotides matching TRBD1. The CDR3 DNA sequence: TGTGCCAGCTCACCTCCCCTAGACAGGGAAAGGGGCTACACCTTC. This translates into CASSPPLDRERGYTF.